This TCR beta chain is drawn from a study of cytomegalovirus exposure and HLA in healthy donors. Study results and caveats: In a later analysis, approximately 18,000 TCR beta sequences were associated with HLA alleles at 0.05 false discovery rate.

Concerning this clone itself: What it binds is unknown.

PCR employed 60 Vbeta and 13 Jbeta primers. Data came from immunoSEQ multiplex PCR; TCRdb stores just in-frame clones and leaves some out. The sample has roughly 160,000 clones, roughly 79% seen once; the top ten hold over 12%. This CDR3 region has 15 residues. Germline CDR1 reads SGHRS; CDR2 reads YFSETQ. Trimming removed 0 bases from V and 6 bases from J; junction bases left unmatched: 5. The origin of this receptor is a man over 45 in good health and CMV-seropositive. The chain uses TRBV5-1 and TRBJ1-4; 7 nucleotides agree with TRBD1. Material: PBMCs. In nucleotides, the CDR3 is TGCGCCAGCAGCTTGGCCGACAGGGTAGATGAAAAACTGTTTTTT. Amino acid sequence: CASSLADRVDEKLFF.